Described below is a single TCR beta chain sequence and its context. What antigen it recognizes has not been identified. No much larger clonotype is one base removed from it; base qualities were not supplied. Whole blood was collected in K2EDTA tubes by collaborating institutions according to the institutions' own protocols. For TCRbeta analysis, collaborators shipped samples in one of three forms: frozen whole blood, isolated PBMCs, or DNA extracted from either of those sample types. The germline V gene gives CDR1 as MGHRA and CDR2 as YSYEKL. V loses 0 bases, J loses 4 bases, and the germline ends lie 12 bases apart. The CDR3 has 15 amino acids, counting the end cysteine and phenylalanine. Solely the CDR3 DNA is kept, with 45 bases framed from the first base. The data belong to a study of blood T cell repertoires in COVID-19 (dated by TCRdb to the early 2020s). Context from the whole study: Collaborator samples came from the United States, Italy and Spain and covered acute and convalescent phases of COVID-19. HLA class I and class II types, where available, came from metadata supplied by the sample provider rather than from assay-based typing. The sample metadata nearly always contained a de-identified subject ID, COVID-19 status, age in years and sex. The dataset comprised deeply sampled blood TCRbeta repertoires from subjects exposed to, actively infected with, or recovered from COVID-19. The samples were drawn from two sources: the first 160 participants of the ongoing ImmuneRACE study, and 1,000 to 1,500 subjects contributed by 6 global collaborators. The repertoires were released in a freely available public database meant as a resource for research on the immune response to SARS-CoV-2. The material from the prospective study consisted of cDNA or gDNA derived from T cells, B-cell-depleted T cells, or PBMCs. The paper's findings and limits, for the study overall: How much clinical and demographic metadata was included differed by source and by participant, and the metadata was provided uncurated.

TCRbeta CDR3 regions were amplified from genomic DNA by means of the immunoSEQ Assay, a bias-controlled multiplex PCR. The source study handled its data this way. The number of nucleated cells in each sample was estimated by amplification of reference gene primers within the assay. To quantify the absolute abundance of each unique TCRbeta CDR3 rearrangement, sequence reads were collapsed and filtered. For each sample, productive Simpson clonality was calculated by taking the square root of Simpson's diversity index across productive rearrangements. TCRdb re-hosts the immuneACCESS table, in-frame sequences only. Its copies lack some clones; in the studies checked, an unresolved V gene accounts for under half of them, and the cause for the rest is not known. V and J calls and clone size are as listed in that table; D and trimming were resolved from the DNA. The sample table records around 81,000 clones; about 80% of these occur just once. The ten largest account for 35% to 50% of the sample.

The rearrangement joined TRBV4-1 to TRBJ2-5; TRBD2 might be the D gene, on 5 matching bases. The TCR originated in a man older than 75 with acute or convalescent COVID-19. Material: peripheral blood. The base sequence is TGCGCCAGCAGCCAAGATTTGTGGGCGGGAGAGACCCAGTACTTC. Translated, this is CASSQDLWAGETQYF.